The rows below give T cell receptor beta chains drawn from one sample of a study of cytomegalovirus exposure and HLA in healthy donors. Profiling relied on immunoSEQ multiplex PCR, and the TCRdb table lists in-frame clones only, not all of them. The table shows around 130,000 clones, with around 80% occurring only once. Sequencing was performed on PBMCs. These receptors originate from a woman between 18 and 29 years old in good health and CMV-seropositive. Each CDR3 is given with its conserved first and last residue. The D gene is left open where the match is weak. Size values are once, few and many counts, or a class for expanded clones, and some rows have none.

.	TRBD1	TRBV9	TRBJ2-2	TGTGCCAGCAGCCCTGTAGGGACAGGGCTCACCGGGGAGCTGTTTTTT	CASSPVGTGLTGELFF
.	.	TRBV25-1	TRBJ2-1	TGTGCCAGCAGTGATTTGTTCGAGGAGGGGTCAACCGGGAGTGAGCAGTTCTTC	CASSDLFEEGSTGSEQFF
.	.	TRBV5-4	TRBJ2-2	TGTGCCAGCAGCTTGGTGGACAGAGGGAACACCGGGGAGCTGTTTTTT	CASSLVDRGNTGELFF
.	TRBD2	TRBV5-4	TRBJ2-1	TGTGCCAGCAGCGGAGGAACTAGCGGGGGGGCCAGAAATGAGCAGTTCTTC	CASSGGTSGGARNEQFF
.	TRBD1	TRBV25-1	TRBJ2-3	TGTGCCAGCAGTGACAAAGTTGGGACAGGGGGAGATACGCAGTATTTT	CASSDKVGTGGDTQYF
.	TRBD1	TRBV5-8	TRBJ2-3	TGTGCCAACAGCTTGTGGCAGGGGGCGCTAAATACGCAGTATTTT	CANSLWQGALNTQYF
.	TRBD2	TRBV10-2	TRBJ2-1	TGCGCCAGCAGTATGGGGGGGGAATCGTTCTTC	CASSMGGESFF
.	.	TRBV9	TRBJ2-1	TGTGCCAGCAGTCGGAGAGACTCGAACAATGAGCAGTTCTTC	CASSRRDSNNEQFF
.	TRBD1	TRBV28	TRBJ1-1	TGTGCCAGCAGTATACAGGGGGCGATGATTAGGAACACTGAAGCTTTCTTT	CASSIQGAMIRNTEAFF
.	.	TRBV30	TRBJ1-1	TGTGCCTGGAAGGTAGGGGTGGACACTGAAGCTTTCTTT	CAWKVGVDTEAFF
.	.	TRBV7-9	TRBJ1-6	TGTGCCAGCAGCCCCGTGAAGGGACACGACTCACCCCTCCACTTT	CASSPVKGHDSPLHF
.	TRBD2	TRBV28	TRBJ2-3	TGTGCCAGCAGTTTTTCGACGGCTAGCGGGGGAGCACTAAGCACAGATACGCAGTATTTT	CASSFSTASGGALSTDTQYF
few	.	TRBV25-1	TRBJ1-6	TGTGCCAGCAGTGCCGTGACCCAGGGTATGGGTTCACCCCTCCACTTT	CASSAVTQGMGSPLHF
.	.	TRBV18	TRBJ1-1	TGTGCCAGCTCACCGTATGGGAGTACTGAAGCTTTCTTT	CASSPYGSTEAFF
.	.	TRBV18	TRBJ2-2	TGTGCCAGCTCATCAAACACCGGGGAGCTGTTTTTT	CASSSNTGELFF
.	.	TRBV28	TRBJ2-3	TGTGCCAGCAAAGGGGGGGGTCTAGATACGCAGTATTTT	CASKGGGLDTQYF
.	.	TRBV7-9	TRBJ2-2	TGTGCCAGCAGACTACAGGTGGACACCGGGGAGCTGTTTTTT	CASRLQVDTGELFF
.	.	TRBV10-3	TRBJ2-7	TGTGCCATCAGTGAGCAGGGAGAGCAGTACTTC	CAISEQGEQYF
.	TRBD1	TRBV11-3	TRBJ2-5	TGTGCCAGCTCATCGGGACAGGGCGGTTCGGTTGAGACCCAGTACTTC	CASSSGQGGSVETQYF
.	.	TRBV7-2	TRBJ2-2	TGTGCCAGCAGCCCCCCGTGGGGGCAGACCGGGGAGCTGTTTTTT	CASSPPWGQTGELFF
few	.	TRBV10-2	TRBJ2-1	TGCGCCAGCAGTGAGTCGACCCGGGGGAGGAGCTCCTACAATGAGCAGTTCTTC	CASSESTRGRSSYNEQFF
.	.	TRBV13	TRBJ1-5	TGTGCCAGCAGTACAGGAGATAGCAATCAGCCCCAGCATTTT	CASSTGDSNQPQHF
.	.	TRBV6-6	TRBJ2-5	TGTGCCAGCAGTTACCGATTTGAGCAGGGTGAAAAGACCCAGTACTTC	CASSYRFEQGEKTQYF
once	.	TRBV4-2	TRBJ1-1	TGTGCCAGCAGCCAAGAAAATTTAGACCCCCGGGGGAACACTGAAGCTTTCTTT	CASSQENLDPRGNTEAFF
.	TRBD2	TRBV4-2	TRBJ2-5	TGTGCCAGCAGCCCCCATACGACTAGCCTCGAGACCCAGTACTTC	CASSPHTTSLETQYF
.	.	TRBV6-4	TRBJ2-1	TGTGCCAGCAGTGACTCGGGGGCCATATACAATGAGCAGTTCTTC	CASSDSGAIYNEQFF
few	TRBD1	TRBV19	TRBJ1-1	TGTGCCAGTAGTTTGACAGGGGTAACCTACACTGAAGCTTTCTTT	CASSLTGVTYTEAFF
.	.	TRBV9	TRBJ2-3	TGTGCCAGCAGCGGGGGACTCCGCACAGATACGCAGTATTTT	CASSGGLRTDTQYF
.	TRBD1	TRBV2	TRBJ1-1	TGTGCCAGCAGCGTCCCGGGACAGGATGAAGCTTTCTTT	CASSVPGQDEAFF
.	.	TRBV30	TRBJ1-4	TGTGCCTGGAGTGTACGCCCTACCCAAGAAAAACTGTTTTTT	CAWSVRPTQEKLFF
.	TRBD1	TRBV5-1	TRBJ2-1	TGCGCCAGCAGCTCTCCGGGACAGGGGGCCAATGAGCAGTTCTTC	CASSSPGQGANEQFF
once	.	TRBV7-2	TRBJ1-3	TGTGCCAGCAGCTTAGGGCAAACCGGAAACACCATATATTTT	CASSLGQTGNTIYF
.	TRBD1	TRBV11-1	TRBJ2-1	TGTGCCAGCAGCTTAGGGCAGGGGGAGATGGGTGAGCAGTTCTTC	CASSLGQGEMGEQFF